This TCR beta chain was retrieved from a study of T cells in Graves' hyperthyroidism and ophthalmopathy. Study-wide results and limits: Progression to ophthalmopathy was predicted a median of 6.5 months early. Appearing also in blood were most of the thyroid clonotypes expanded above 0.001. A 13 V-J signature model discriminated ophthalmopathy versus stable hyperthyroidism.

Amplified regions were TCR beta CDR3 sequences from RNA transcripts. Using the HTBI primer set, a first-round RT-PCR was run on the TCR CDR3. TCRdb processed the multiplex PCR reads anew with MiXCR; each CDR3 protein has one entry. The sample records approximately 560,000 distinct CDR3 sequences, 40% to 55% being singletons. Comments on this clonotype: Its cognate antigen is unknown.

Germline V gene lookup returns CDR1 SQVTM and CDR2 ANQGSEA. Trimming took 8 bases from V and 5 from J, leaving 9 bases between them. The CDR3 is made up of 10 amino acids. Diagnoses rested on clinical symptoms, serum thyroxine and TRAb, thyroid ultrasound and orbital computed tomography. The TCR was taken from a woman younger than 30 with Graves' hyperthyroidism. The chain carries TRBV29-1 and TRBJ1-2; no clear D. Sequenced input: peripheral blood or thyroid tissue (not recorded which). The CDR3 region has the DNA TGCAGCTTAGCGGAGTATGGCTACACCTTC. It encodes CSLAEYGYTF.